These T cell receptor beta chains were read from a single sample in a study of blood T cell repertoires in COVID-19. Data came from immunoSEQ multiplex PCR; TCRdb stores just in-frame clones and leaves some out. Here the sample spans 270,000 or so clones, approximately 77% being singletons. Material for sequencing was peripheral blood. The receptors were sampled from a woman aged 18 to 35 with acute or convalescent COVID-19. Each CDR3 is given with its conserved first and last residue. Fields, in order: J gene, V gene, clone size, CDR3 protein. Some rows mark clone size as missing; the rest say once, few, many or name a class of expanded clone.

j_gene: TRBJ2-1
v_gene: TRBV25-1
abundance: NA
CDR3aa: CATLQGSNEQFF

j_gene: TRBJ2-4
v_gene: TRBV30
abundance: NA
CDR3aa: CAWSVQAGGPGRNIQYF

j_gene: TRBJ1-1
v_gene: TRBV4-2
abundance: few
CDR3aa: CASSQDPQGKTEAFF

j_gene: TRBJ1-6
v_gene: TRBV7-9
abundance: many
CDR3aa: CASSFQGQYSPLHF

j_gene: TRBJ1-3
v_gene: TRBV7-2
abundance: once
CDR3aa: CASSKDAEAGNTIYF

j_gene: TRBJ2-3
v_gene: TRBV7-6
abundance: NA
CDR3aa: CASSSLTDTQYF

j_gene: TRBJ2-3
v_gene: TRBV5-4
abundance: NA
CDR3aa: CASSLSGSTDTQYF

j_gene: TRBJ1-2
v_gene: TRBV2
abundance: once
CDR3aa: CASSLTGPGGYTF

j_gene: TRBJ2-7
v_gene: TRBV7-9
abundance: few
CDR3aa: CASSLDFGIDEQYF

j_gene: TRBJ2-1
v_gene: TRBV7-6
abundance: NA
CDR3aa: CASTRWTSGVNEQFF

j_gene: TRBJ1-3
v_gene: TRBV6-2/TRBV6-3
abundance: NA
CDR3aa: CASSGLRDRTGNTIYF

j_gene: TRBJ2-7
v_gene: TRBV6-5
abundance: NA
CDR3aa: CASSTDRVRSYEQYF

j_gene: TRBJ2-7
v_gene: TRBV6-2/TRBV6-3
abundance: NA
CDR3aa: CASSYTLIQGKSHEQYF

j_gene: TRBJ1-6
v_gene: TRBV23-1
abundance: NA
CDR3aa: CASLRSSYNSPLHF

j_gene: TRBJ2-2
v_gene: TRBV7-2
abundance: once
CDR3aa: CASSSDRATGELFF

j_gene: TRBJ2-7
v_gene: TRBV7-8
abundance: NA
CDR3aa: CASSTKIGTGFTYEQYF

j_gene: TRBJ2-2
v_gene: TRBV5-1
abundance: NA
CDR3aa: CASRLQGNTGELFF

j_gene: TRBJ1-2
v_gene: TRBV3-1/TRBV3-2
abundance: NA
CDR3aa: CASSQKGQGGGYTF

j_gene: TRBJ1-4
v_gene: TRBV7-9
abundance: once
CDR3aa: CASSPMGQKATNEKLFF

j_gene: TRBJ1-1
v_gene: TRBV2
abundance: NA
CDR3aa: CASSDTWAFF

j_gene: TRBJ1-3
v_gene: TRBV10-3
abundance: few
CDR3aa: CAISSGGLSGNTIYF

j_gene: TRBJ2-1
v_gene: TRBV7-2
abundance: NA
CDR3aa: CASSSGASALVEQFF

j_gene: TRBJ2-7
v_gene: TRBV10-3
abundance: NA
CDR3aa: CAISGQGEQYF

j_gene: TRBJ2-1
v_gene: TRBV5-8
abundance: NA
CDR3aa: CASSDSQAGAYNEQFF

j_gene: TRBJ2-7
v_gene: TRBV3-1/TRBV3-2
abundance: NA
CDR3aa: CASSGMGEGLGEQYF

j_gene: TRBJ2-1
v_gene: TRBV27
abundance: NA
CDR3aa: CASSLILSSYNEQFF

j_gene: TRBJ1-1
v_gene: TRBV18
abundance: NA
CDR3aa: CASSPPWGVGEAFF

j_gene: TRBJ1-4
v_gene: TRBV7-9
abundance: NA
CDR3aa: CASSRTGEYEKLFF

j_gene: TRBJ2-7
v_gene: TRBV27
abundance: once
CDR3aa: CASSLSGASYEQYF

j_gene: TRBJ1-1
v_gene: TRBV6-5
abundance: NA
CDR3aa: CASTEDRVNTEAFF

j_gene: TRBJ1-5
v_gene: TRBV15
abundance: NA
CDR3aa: CATSSDNLGQFNQPQHF

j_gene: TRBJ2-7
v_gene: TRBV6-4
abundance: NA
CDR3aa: CASKAGTSGRSILVDEQYF

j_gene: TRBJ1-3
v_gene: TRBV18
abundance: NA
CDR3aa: CASSQDGTAGNTIYF

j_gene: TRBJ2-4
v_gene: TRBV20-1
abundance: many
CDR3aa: CSASSGRGNIQYF

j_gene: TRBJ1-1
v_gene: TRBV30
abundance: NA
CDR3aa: CAWSVRATGTAFF